Listed below are T cell receptor beta chains from one sample, sequenced in a study of post-analysis software for immune sequencing data. TCRdb processed the PCR reads anew with MiXCR; each CDR3 protein has one entry. The sample has 750,000 to 950,000 distinct CDR3 sequences, around 50% seen once. Material for sequencing was blood. All receptors derive from a girl aged 10 to 17 with multiple sclerosis. Both conserved end residues are trimmed from each CDR3. A D gene is named only where the DNA matches it firmly.

V	length	J	D	CDR3
TRBV5-5	10	TRBJ2-1	.	ASSLQGIEQF
TRBV29-1	14	TRBJ2-5	.	SVPPVLPSPQETQY
TRBV3-1	15	TRBJ2-3	.	ASSQEWSDQITDTQY
TRBV11-2	12	.	TRBD1	ASSFAGGIYEQY
TRBV6-5	12	TRBJ2-1	.	ASGPAGIWNEQF
TRBV7-9	13	.	TRBD1	ASSFGTASYNEQY
TRBV12-3/TRBV12-4	13	.	.	ASSLVVTGKETQY
TRBV20-1	14	TRBJ2-5	.	SADPGGSRLQETQY
TRBV7-9	10	TRBJ2-1	.	ASSSQGHLQF
TRBV20-1	13	TRBJ1-2	.	SAQEMVRGNYGYT
TRBV29-1	12	TRBJ2-7	TRBD1	SAQTGAYSYEQY
TRBV29-1	9	TRBJ1-1	.	SAQGALEAF
TRBV5-1	13	TRBJ2-3	.	ASSLKGGYTDTQY
TRBV18	12	TRBJ2-1	TRBD2	ASSPAGGDNEQF
TRBV6-1	13	TRBJ1-5	.	ASSEALNGFQPQH
TRBV7-2	13	TRBJ1-2	TRBD1	ASSLNRGIIDGYT
TRBV6-1	12	TRBJ1-2	TRBD1	ASSVPGQVGGYT
TRBV5-1	14	TRBJ2-5	.	ASSLASTPTQETQY
TRBV6-5	12	TRBJ2-7	TRBD1	ASSYVGRGRRQY
TRBV7-9	12	TRBJ2-7	.	ASSSFSGNYEQY
TRBV27	11	.	.	ASREGTTHEQY
TRBV27	12	TRBJ2-6	.	ASRDYSGANVLT
TRBV6-5	12	.	.	ASNLRGSYNEQY
TRBV29-1	12	TRBJ2-1	.	SLRVIGAINEQF
TRBV29-1	12	TRBJ1-2	TRBD1	SVETRQGAGGYT
TRBV20-1	16	TRBJ2-1	TRBD2	SARDLGRTSGRNREQF